These T cell receptor beta chains were read from a single sample in a study of technical replicates of blood from a few donors. The assay was immunoSEQ multiplex PCR, and TCRdb's table has in-frame clones only and misses some. The sample records more than 90,000 clones, 90% to 97% being singletons. The sample comprised T cells isolated from PBMCs. These receptors were obtained from a human donor in good health. The CDR3 runs from the conserved cysteine through the conserved F or W. The D gene is left open where the match is weak. Clone size is given for some rows only: seen once, a few or many times, or a class if the clone is expanded.

J,length,V,size,D,CDR3,DNA
TRBJ2-5,15,TRBV14,.,.,CASSQVAVSWETQYF,TGTGCCAGCAGCCAAGTAGCTGTGTCGTGGGAGACCCAGTACTTC
TRBJ1-2,14,TRBV28,.,TRBD1,CATPSPGGNYGYTF,TGTGCCACCCCAAGTCCAGGGGGCAATTATGGCTACACCTTC
TRBJ2-3,14,TRBV18,once,TRBD1,CASSRQGAGDTQYF,TGTGCCAGCTCAAGACAGGGGGCGGGAGATACGCAGTATTTT
TRBJ2-3,11,TRBV9,.,.,CASSSFYTQYF,TGTGCCAGCAGCTCTTTCTATACGCAGTATTTT
TRBJ1-5,17,TRBV19,.,.,CASSIGGAAYSNQPQHF,TGTGCCAGTAGTATTGGTGGGGCGGCGTATAGCAATCAGCCCCAGCATTTT
TRBJ2-7,14,TRBV7-8,.,.,CASSLAGNGYEQYF,TGTGCCAGCAGCTTGGCCGGGAATGGCTACGAGCAGTACTTC
TRBJ1-2,13,TRBV4-1,.,.,CASSRTGLYGYTF,TGCGCCAGCAGCCGAACAGGTCTCTATGGCTACACCTTC
TRBJ2-1,11,TRBV5-8,.,.,CASSLGGEQFF,TGTGCCAGCAGCTTGGGAGGAGAGCAGTTCTTC
TRBJ2-1,17,TRBV9,.,TRBD2,CASSSSLPGLISNEQFF,TGTGCCAGCAGCTCCTCCCTCCCGGGACTAATCTCCAATGAGCAGTTCTTC
TRBJ1-6,15,TRBV5-1,.,.,CASSLGAEHNSPLHF,TGCGCCAGCAGCTTAGGGGCAGAACATAATTCACCCCTCCACTTT
TRBJ1-2,14,TRBV2,.,.,CASSAGAPRYGYTF,TGTGCCAGCAGTGCAGGGGCCCCTAGGTATGGCTACACCTTC
TRBJ2-7,17,TRBV6-1,.,TRBD2,CASSVGTSGGLVYEQYF,TGTGCCAGCAGTGTAGGGACTAGCGGGGGTTTAGTCTACGAGCAGTACTTC
TRBJ2-7,13,TRBV29-1,.,TRBD2,CSVAMREGYEQYF,TGCAGCGTTGCCATGAGGGAGGGCTACGAGCAGTACTTC
TRBJ1-5,16,TRBV7-9,.,TRBD1,CASSRDRVGSNQPQHF,TGTGCCAGCAGCCGGGACAGGGTAGGTAGCAATCAGCCCCAGCATTTT
TRBJ2-7,15,TRBV4-1,.,TRBD2,CASSRQGLAGGEQYF,TGCGCCAGCAGCCGACAGGGACTAGCGGGAGGCGAGCAGTACTTC
TRBJ1-6,12,TRBV30,.,.,CALGREQSPLHF,TGTGCCTTAGGGAGGGAACAATCACCCCTCCACTTT
TRBJ2-7,12,TRBV7-8,.,.,CASSLDSWEQYF,TGTGCCAGCAGCTTAGATAGCTGGGAGCAGTACTTC
TRBJ1-1,16,TRBV11-2,.,TRBD1,CASRLVGGTMNTEAFF,TGTGCCAGCAGATTAGTAGGGGGCACTATGAACACTGAAGCTTTCTTT
TRBJ2-5,15,TRBV19,once,TRBD2,CASSIAGGPRETQYF,TGTGCCAGTAGTATCGCGGGAGGGCCACGAGAGACCCAGTACTTC
TRBJ2-2,11,TRBV20-1,.,.,CSASTLTELFF,TGCAGTGCTAGTACTCTCACCGAGCTGTTTTTT
TRBJ1-1,13,TRBV7-9,.,.,CASSPTGDTEAFF,TGTGCCAGCAGCCCCACGGGGGACACTGAAGCTTTCTTT
TRBJ1-1,13,TRBV19,.,.,CASGPGSGAEAFF,TGTGCCAGTGGGCCAGGGTCAGGGGCTGAAGCTTTCTTT
TRBJ2-6,19,TRBV7-9,.,TRBD1,CASSRTGTGEFSGANVLTF,TGTGCCAGCAGCCGGACCGGGACAGGGGAGTTTTCTGGGGCCAACGTCCTGACTTTC
TRBJ1-1,14,TRBV6-5,.,.,CASSYSAGVAEAFF,TGTGCCAGCAGTTACTCTGCCGGGGTCGCTGAAGCTTTCTTT
TRBJ1-2,13,TRBV25-1,.,.,CASSERQVYGYTF,TGTGCCAGCAGTGAAAGACAGGTTTATGGCTACACCTTC
TRBJ2-1,18,TRBV11-2,.,TRBD1,CASSLEWPPTGGYNEQFF,TGTGCCAGCAGCTTAGAATGGCCGCCGACAGGGGGCTACAATGAGCAGTTCTTC
TRBJ1-5,16,TRBV5-5,.,TRBD1,CASSFTGTEIGQPQHF,TGTGCCAGCAGCTTTACCGGGACAGAGATCGGTCAGCCCCAGCATTTT
TRBJ2-6,17,TRBV2,.,.,CASSPRRLPSGANVLTF,TGTGCCAGCAGCCCCAGGAGGCTGCCCTCTGGGGCCAACGTCCTGACTTTC
TRBJ1-1,14,TRBV29-1,.,.,CSLQRTAGNTEAFF,TGCAGCTTGCAGAGGACAGCTGGGAACACTGAAGCTTTCTTT
TRBJ2-2,14,TRBV28,once,.,CASIRGRDTGELFF,TGTGCCAGCATCCGGGGAAGAGACACCGGGGAGCTGTTTTTT
TRBJ2-7,12,TRBV6-1,.,.,CATDPGSYEQYF,TGTGCCACCGATCCGGGATCCTACGAGCAGTACTTC
TRBJ2-2,15,TRBV7-2,.,.,CASSLVGVVTGELFF,TGTGCCAGCAGCTTAGTCGGTGTGGTAACCGGGGAGCTGTTTTTT
TRBJ1-3,15,TRBV5-1,.,.,CASSLWGGSGNTIYF,TGCGCCAGCAGCCTTTGGGGGGGCTCTGGAAACACCATATATTTT
TRBJ2-2,16,TRBV7-9,.,.,CASSTPGGPNTGELFF,TGTGCCAGCAGCACCCCTGGCGGGCCCAACACCGGGGAGCTGTTTTTT
TRBJ2-7,17,TRBV4-1,.,TRBD2,CASSQGRGAGGSYEQYF,TGCGCCAGCAGCCAAGGGCGGGGGGCGGGAGGCTCCTACGAGCAGTACTTC
TRBJ1-5,13,TRBV19,.,TRBD1,CATYTGGSQPQHF,TGTGCCACCTACACAGGGGGCAGTCAGCCCCAGCATTTT
TRBJ2-7,9,TRBV28,.,TRBD1,CGQGQEQYF,TGTGGGCAGGGACAGGAACAGTACTTC
TRBJ1-1,11,TRBV29-1,.,.,CSTPQGTEAFF,TGCAGCACTCCTCAGGGGACTGAAGCTTTCTTT
TRBJ1-4,16,TRBV6-6,.,TRBD1,CASRSNRGWTNEKLFF,TGTGCCAGCAGGTCAAACAGGGGTTGGACTAATGAAAAACTGTTTTTT
TRBJ1-2,13,TRBV4-1,once,.,CASSQVGLDGYTF,TGCGCCAGCAGCCAAGTGGGGCTAGATGGCTACACCTTC
TRBJ1-2,17,TRBV7-9,.,.,CASSPGTRGRSDYGYTF,TGTGCCAGCAGCCCGGGGACACGAGGACGGAGCGACTATGGCTACACCTTC
TRBJ2-1,14,TRBV10-2,once,TRBD1,CASSADRIYNEQFF,TGCGCCAGCAGTGCGGACAGGATCTACAATGAGCAGTTCTTC
TRBJ2-5,15,TRBV5-6,.,.,CASSYAVGGEETQYF,TGTGCCAGCAGCTATGCGGTGGGGGGAGAAGAGACCCAGTACTTC
TRBJ2-3,14,TRBV28,.,.,CASSSPRSTDTQYF,TGTGCCAGCAGTTCCCCGAGGAGCACAGATACGCAGTATTTT
TRBJ1-4,14,TRBV6-5,.,.,CASSYSRENEKLFF,TGTGCCAGCAGTTACTCGAGGGAAAATGAAAAACTGTTTTTT
TRBJ2-5,14,TRBV5-1,.,TRBD2,CASSPGGVQETQYF,TGCGCCAGCAGCCCGGGGGGGGTTCAAGAGACCCAGTACTTC
TRBJ2-3,15,TRBV6-5,.,.,CASSSPSPARGTQYF,TGTGCCAGCAGTTCCCCCAGTCCCGCGCGGGGTACGCAGTATTTT
TRBJ1-5,15,TRBV27,once,.,CASRDTILSNQPQHF,TGTGCCAGCAGGGACACCATTTTAAGCAATCAGCCCCAGCATTTT